This T cell receptor (beta chain) was obtained from a study of cytomegalovirus exposure and HLA in healthy donors. Germline V gives CDR1 SGHNT, CDR2 YYREEE (reference sequence). CDR3 length equals 15 residues. V was cut by 5 bases and J by 4 bases, with 19 bases left in between. Primers included in the PCR were 60 Vbeta and 13 Jbeta primers. The table came from immunoSEQ multiplex PCR; TCRdb's copy has only in-frame clones and leaves some out. The data contain about 140,000 clones, roughly 80% of them seen just once; the ten biggest clones take up around 3.2%. Sequenced input: PBMCs. The source of this sequence is a man in his forties in good health and CMV-seronegative. The chain is built from TRBV5-4 and TRBJ2-7, with D possibly matching TRBD1 (5 bases). Here the CDR3 reads CASRPEVWGTYEQYF. The CDR3 nucleotides read TGTGCCAGCAGACCCGAGGTTTGGGGCACTTACGAGCAGTACTTC. Looking up the rest from reference TRBV5-4 and TRBJ2-7 gives the full variable domain: ETGVTQSPTHLIKTRGQQVTLRCSSQSGHNTVSWYQQALGQGPQFIFQYYREEENGRGNFPPRFSGLQFPNYSSELNVNALELDDSALYLCASRPEVWGTYEQYFGPGTRLTVT.